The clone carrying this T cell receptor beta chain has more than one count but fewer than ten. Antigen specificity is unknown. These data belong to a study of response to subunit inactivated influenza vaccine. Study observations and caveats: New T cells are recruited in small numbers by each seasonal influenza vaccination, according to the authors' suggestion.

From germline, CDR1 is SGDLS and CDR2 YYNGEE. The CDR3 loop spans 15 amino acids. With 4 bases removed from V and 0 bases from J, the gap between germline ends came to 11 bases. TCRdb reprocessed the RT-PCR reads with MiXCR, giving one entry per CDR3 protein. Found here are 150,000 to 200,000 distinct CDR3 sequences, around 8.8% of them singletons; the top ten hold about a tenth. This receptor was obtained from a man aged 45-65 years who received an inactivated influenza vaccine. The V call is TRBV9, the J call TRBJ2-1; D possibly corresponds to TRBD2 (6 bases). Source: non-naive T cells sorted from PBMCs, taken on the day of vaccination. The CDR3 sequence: CASSPSASSYNEQFF. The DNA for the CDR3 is TGTGCCAGCAGCCCTAGCGCGAGCTCCTACAATGAGCAGTTCTTC.